The 16 T cell receptor beta chains reported below all come from one sample, sequenced in a study of cytomegalovirus exposure and HLA in healthy donors. A multiplex PCR was run with 60 Vbeta primers and 13 Jbeta primers. Profiled with immunoSEQ multiplex PCR; TCRdb holds only in-frame clones, not every one. This table has around 120,000 clones, 55% to 75% appearing once. The source material was PBMCs. The receptor set was obtained from a man aged 25 to 45 in good health and CMV-seropositive.

V is TRBV29-1 and J is TRBJ2-1; 7 bases align to TRBD2. CDR3 length: 16 amino acids. Trimming took 2 bases from V and 5 from J; bases not matched to a gene: 12. Germline V lookup: CDR1 SQVTM, CDR2 ANQGSEA. CDR3 bases: TGCAGCGTTGAATATAGGGGCGGGAGAGGGGACAATGAGCAGTTCTTC. Translating it yields CSVEYRGGRGDNEQFF.

V usage is TRBV7-9 and J usage is TRBJ2-1; 7 bases fit TRBD2. This CDR3 has 16 residues. Trimming cost V 4 bases and J 2 bases; bases outside gene matches: 8. Germline CDR1 reads SEHNR; CDR2 reads FQNEAQ (reference sequence). In nucleotides, the CDR3 is TGTGCCAGCAGCTATAGGTCTAGCGGCACCTACAATGAGCAGTTCTTC. This codes for CASSYRSSGTYNEQFF.

The chain is built from TRBV5-4 and TRBJ2-5; TRBD2 matches at 8 bases. The germline V gene has CDR1 SGHNT and CDR2 YYREEE (reference sequence). J lost 5 bases, V lost 3 bases, and 6 bases had no gene match. The CDR3 is made up of 14 amino acids. DNA of the CDR3: TGTGCCAGCAGCTGGGGGACTAGTCCCGAGACCCAGTACTTC. It is translated as CASSWGTSPETQYF.

This clone has more than one count but fewer than ten. The V call is TRBV5-3, the J call TRBJ1-2; possible D gene TRBD1, 5 bases. TRBV5-3 is treated as an ORF (open reading frame) with a function not yet certain. The CDR3 length is 13 residues. The ends were cut back, 4 bases at V and 7 bases at J, with 14 bases in the middle. The CDR3, as DNA: TGTGCCAGAAGCCATGGCGGGGCGAGTGGCTACACCTTC. Translating it yields CARSHGGASGYTF.

This clone was picked up one time. The J gene is TRBJ1-2, the V gene TRBV4-3; 7 bases line up with TRBD1. The J segment lost 4 bases and the V segment lost 0 bases, leaving 5 bases of the junction unmatched. Germline loops: CDR1 LGHNA, CDR2 YSLEER. The CDR3 loop spans 15 amino acids. In DNA form, the CDR3 reads TGCGCCAGCAGCCAAGATGTACAGGGGTCCTATGGCTACACCTTC. It yields the protein CASSQDVQGSYGYTF.

This chain uses TRBV27 with TRBJ2-2, with a tentative D call TRBD1 (5 bases). This CDR3 is built from 15 residues. Looked up from germline, CDR1 is MNHEY and CDR2 is SMNVEV (reference sequence). The V end lost 2 bases, the J end lost 3 bases, and 10 bases lay between the germline ends. This CDR3 is CASSLMGPHTGELFF. The CDR3 region has the DNA TGTGCCAGCAGTTTAATGGGGCCCCACACCGGGGAGCTGTTTTTT.

The genes are TRBV20-1 and TRBJ1-2, with D tentatively TRBD1 (5 bases). V lost 4 bases and J 8 bases, leaving 11 bases between the germline ends. Germline V CDR1 and CDR2: DFQATT, SNEGSKA (reference sequence). The CDR3 extends over 11 amino acids. The CDR3 sequence is CSATTGYGYTF. Written as DNA, the CDR3 is TGCAGTGCTACCACAGGATACGGCTACACCTTC.

This rearrangement joins TRBV9 to TRBJ2-7; 8 bases fit TRBD2. The germline gives CDR1 SGDLS, CDR2 YYNGEE. The CDR3 runs to 17 residues. The junction had 17 bases not matched to a gene; V was cut back by 4 bases and J by 5 bases. CDR3 in DNA: TGTGCCAGCAGCCCTCGATACATGGGCGGGGGGCACGACGAGCAGTACTTC. Protein: CASSPRYMGGGHDEQYF.

This chain joins TRBV9 and TRBJ2-7, with TRBD1 matching over 7 bases. From germline, CDR1 is SGDLS and CDR2 YYNGEE. J lost 0 bases, V lost 3 bases, and 6 bases had no gene match. The CDR3 has 15 residues. In nucleotides, the CDR3 is TGTGCCAGCAGCGGCCCGGGACAGCCCTCCTACGAGCAGTACTTC. Protein sequence: CASSGPGQPSYEQYF.

The chain uses TRBV5-6 and TRBJ2-7, with 9 positions matching TRBD1. Germline V lookup: CDR1 SGHDT, CDR2 YYEEEE. The CDR3 runs to 15 residues. V was pared by 1 base and J by 4 bases, with 6 bases of the junction left unmatched. The CDR3 sequence: CASSLMWTGDYEQYF. The CDR3 DNA reads TGTGCCAGCAGCTTGATGTGGACAGGGGATTACGAGCAGTACTTC.

The V and J genes are TRBV27 and TRBJ1-2; 10 bases line up with TRBD1. CDR3 length equals 16 residues. V gave up 4 bases and J gave up 4 bases; unmatched junction bases: 9. CDR1 is MNHEY, CDR2 SMNVEV, per germline (reference sequence). The CDR3 loop is CASSSGTGAHSYGYTF. CDR3 in DNA: TGTGCCAGCAGTTCCGGGACAGGGGCCCACAGCTATGGCTACACCTTC.

This clone was found once. Germline is not matched at one junction end, which may reflect a read error. The chain employs TRBV7-7 and TRBJ2-7; a possible D gene is TRBD2 (6 bases). Per the germline V gene, CDR1 is SSHAT and CDR2 is FNYEAQ (reference sequence). The CDR3 covers 16 residues. The DNA of the CDR3 is TGTGCTAGCAGCTTCATCCCGGGACTTTTTTCGTACGAGCAGTACTTC. This translates into CASSFIPGLFSYEQYF.

In nucleotides, the CDR3 is TGTGCCAGCAGCTTAATCCACGGGGAGCTGTTTTTT. Its protein product is CASSLIHGELFF. The rearrangement links TRBV7-3 to TRBJ2-2; no clear D. In germline, CDR1 is SGHTA, CDR2 FQGTGA. CDR3 size: 12 residues. Trimming pared 1 base from V and 7 bases from J, leaving 4 bases between. Drawing the rest from reference TRBV7-3 and TRBJ2-2, the complete variable domain is GAGVSQTPSNKVTEKGKYVELRCDPISGHTALYWYRQSLGQGPEFLIYFQGTGAADDSGLPNDRFFAVRPEGSVSTLKIQRTERGDSAVYLCASSLIHGELFFGEGSRLTVL.

The genes are TRBV5-4 and TRBJ2-1, with TRBD2 matching 15 bases. The CDR3 runs 17 residues. V lost 4 bases to trimming and J lost 3 bases; unmatched junction nucleotides: 5. Germline values: CDR1 SGHNT, CDR2 YYREEE (reference sequence). The CDR3 DNA reads as TGTGCCAGCAGCCCCCGGGGACTAGCGGGAGGCTACAATGAGCAGTTCTTC. It translates to CASSPRGLAGGYNEQFF.

The rearrangement uses TRBV28 and TRBJ1-5; a possible D gene is TRBD1 (5 bases). Germline CDR1 is MDHEN and CDR2 is SYDVKM. This CDR3 spans 12 amino acids. V lost 4 bases and J lost 7, with 8 bases in between. This chain's CDR3 is CASSSTGQPQHF. The CDR3 DNA is TGTGCCAGCAGTTCCACAGGCCAGCCCCAGCATTTT.

The genes are TRBV25-1 and TRBJ2-5, with D tentatively TRBD1 (6 bases). Trimming removed 1 base at V and 7 bases at J, with 13 bases between. The CDR3 runs to 14 residues. Germline V gene lookup returns CDR1 MGHDK and CDR2 SYGVNS. CDR3: CASSESGGVGTQYF. The CDR3 DNA follows: TGTGCCAGCAGTGAATCTGGGGGCGTCGGGACCCAGTACTTC.